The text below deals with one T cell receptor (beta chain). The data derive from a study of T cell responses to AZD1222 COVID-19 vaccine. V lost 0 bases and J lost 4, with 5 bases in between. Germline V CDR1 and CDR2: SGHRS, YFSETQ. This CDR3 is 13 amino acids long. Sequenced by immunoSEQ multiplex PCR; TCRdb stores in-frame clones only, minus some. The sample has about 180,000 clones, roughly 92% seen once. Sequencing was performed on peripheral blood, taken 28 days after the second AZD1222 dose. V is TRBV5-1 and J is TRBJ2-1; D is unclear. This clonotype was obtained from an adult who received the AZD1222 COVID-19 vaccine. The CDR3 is CASSLDSYNEQFF. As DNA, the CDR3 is TGCGCCAGCAGCTTGGACTCTTACAATGAGCAGTTCTTC.